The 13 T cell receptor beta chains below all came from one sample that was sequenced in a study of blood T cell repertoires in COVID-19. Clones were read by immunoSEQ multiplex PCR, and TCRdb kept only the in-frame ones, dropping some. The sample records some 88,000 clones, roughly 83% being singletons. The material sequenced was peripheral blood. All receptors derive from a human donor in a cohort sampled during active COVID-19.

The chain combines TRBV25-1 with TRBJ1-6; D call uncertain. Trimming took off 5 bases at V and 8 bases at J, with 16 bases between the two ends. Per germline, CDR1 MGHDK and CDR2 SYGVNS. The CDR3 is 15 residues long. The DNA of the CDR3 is TGTGCCAGCAGTTACCCGGGATTCGGGGATTCACCCCTCCACTTT. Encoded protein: CASSYPGFGDSPLHF.

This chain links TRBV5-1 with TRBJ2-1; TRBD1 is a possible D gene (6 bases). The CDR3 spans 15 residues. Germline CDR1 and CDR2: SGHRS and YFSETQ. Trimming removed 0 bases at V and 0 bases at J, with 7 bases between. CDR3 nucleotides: TGCGCCAGCAGCTTGGGACAGGTCTCCTACAATGAGCAGTTCTTC. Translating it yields CASSLGQVSYNEQFF.

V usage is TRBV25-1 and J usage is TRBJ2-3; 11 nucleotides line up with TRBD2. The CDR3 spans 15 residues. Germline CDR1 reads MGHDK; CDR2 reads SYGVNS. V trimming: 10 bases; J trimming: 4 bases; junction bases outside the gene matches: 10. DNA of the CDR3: TGTGCCACCGCCCCACTAGCGGGAGCGGCAGATACGCAGTATTTT. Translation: CATAPLAGAADTQYF. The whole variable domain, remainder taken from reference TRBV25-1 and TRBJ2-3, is EADIYQTPRYLVIGTGKKITLECSQTMGHDKMYWYQQDPGMELHLIHYSYGVNSTEKGDLSSESTVSRIRTEHFPLTLESARPSHTSQYLCATAPLAGAADTQYFGPGTRLTVL.

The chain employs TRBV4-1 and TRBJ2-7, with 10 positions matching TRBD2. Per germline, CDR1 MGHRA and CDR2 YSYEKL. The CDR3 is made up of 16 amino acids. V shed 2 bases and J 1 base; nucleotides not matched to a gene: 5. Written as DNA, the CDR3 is TGCGCCAGCAGCCAACAGCTAGCGGGGGCTTCCTACGAGCAGTACTTC. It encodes CASSQQLAGASYEQYF.

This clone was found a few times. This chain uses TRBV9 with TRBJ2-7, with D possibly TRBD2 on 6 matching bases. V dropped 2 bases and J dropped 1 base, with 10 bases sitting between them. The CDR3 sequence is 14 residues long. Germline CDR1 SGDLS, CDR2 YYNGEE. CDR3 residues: CASSVASASYEQYF. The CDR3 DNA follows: TGTGCCAGCAGCGTGGCTAGCGCGTCCTACGAGCAGTACTTC.

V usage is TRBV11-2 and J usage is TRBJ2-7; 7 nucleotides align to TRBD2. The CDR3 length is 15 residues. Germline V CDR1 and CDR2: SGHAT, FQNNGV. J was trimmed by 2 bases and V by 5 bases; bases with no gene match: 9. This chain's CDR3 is CASSPPAGSTYEQYF. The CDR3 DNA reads TGTGCCAGCAGCCCACCAGCGGGGAGCACCTACGAGCAGTACTTC.

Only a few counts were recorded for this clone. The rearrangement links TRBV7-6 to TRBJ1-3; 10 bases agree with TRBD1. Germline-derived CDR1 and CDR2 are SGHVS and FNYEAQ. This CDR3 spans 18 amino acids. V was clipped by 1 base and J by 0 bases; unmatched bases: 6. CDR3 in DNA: TGTGCCAGCAGCTTAGGGGACAGGGGACCTATCTCTGGAAACACCATATATTTT. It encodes CASSLGDRGPISGNTIYF.

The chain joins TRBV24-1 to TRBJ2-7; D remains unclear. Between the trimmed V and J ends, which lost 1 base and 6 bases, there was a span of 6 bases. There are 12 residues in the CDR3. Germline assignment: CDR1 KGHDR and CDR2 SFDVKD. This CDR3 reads CATSDFSGEQYF. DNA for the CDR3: TGTGCCACCAGTGATTTTTCCGGCGAGCAGTACTTC.

The CDR3 DNA follows: TGTGCCAGTAGTATAGTCGACGGGATCACTGAAGCTTTCTTT. It codes for CASSIVDGITEAFF. The chain recombines TRBV19 with TRBJ1-1; no clear D gene. Germline lookup yields CDR1 LNHDA and CDR2 SQIVND (reference sequence). Trimming removed 1 base from V and 4 bases from J, with 10 bases in between. The CDR3 extends over 14 amino acids.

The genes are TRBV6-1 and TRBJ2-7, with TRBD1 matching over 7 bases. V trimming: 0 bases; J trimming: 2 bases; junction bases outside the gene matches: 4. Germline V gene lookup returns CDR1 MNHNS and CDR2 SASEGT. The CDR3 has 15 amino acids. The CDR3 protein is CASSEAPGQAYEQYF. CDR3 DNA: TGTGCCAGCAGTGAAGCCCCAGGACAGGCCTACGAGCAGTACTTC.

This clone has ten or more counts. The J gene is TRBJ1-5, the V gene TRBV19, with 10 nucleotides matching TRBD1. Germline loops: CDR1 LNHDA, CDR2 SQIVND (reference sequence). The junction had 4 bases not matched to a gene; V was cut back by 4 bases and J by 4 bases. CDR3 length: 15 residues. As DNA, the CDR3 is TGTGCCAGTAGTAAAGGGACAGGGGAGAATCAGCCCCAGCATTTT. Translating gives CASSKGTGENQPQHF.

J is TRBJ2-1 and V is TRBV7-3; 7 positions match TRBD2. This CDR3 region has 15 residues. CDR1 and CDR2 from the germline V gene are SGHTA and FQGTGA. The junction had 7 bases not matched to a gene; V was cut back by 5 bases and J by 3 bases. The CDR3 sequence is CASSRSAGDYNEQFF. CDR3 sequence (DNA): TGTGCCAGCAGCCGCTCCGCGGGAGACTACAATGAGCAGTTCTTC.

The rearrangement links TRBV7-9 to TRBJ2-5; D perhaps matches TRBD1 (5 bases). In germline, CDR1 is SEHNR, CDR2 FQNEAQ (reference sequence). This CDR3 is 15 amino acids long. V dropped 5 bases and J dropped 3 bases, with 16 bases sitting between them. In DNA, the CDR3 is TGTGCCAGCAGCCCGAAGGGGTCCTCTGAAGAGACCCAGTACTTC. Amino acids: CASSPKGSSEETQYF.